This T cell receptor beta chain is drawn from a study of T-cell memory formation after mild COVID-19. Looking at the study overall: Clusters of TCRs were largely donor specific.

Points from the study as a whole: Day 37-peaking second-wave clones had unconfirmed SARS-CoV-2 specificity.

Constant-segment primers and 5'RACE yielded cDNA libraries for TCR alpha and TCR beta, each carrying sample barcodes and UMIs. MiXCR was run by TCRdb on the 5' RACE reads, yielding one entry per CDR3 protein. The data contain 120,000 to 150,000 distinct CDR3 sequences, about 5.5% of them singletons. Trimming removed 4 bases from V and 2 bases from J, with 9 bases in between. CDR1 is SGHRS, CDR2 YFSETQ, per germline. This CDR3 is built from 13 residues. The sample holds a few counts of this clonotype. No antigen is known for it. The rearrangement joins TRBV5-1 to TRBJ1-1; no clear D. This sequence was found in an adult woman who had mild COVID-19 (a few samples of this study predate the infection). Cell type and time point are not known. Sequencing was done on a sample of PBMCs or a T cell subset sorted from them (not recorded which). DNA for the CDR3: TGCGCCAGCAGCCCCAGGCCAAACACTGAAGCTTTCTTT. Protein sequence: CASSPRPNTEAFF.